Described below is a single TCR beta chain sequence and its context. Trimming took 3 bases from V and 6 from J; bases not matched to a gene: 10. CDR1 is SGHNT and CDR2 is YYREEE in the germline V gene (reference sequence). The CDR3 length is 17 residues. The data were taken from a study of T cell responses to AZD1222 COVID-19 vaccine. Libraries were prepared by immunoSEQ multiplex PCR; TCRdb keeps only in-frame clonotypes and omits some of them. This table holds about 92,000 clones, 70% to 90% found once. The sequence was obtained from an adult in good health. The rearrangement joins TRBV5-4 to TRBJ2-1; 12 bases align to TRBD2. The material was peripheral blood, obtained on day 0 of AZD1222 vaccination. The DNA for the CDR3 is TGTGCCAGCAGCTCCCAAGCTAGCGGGAGGGCCGCCAATGAGCAGTTCTTC. It is translated as CASSSQASGRAANEQFF.